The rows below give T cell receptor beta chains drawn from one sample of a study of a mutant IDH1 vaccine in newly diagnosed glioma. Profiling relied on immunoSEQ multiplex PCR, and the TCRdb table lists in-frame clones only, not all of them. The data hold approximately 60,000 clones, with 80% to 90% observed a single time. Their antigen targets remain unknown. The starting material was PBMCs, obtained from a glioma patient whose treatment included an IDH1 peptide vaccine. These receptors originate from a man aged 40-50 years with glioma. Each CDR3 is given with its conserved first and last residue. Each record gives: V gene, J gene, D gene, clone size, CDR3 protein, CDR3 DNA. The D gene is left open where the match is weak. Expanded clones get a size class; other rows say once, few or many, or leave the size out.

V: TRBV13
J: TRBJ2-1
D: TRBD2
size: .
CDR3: CASRRGTSGREQFF
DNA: TGTGCCAGCAGACGCGGGACTAGCGGGAGGGAGCAGTTCTTC

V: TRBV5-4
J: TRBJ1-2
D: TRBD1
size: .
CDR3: CASSSDRGYHGYTF
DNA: TGTGCCAGCAGCTCCGACAGGGGTTACCATGGCTACACCTTC

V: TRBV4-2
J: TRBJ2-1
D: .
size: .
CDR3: CASSQLAFSYNEQFF
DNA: TGTGCCAGCAGCCAACTAGCGTTCTCCTACAATGAGCAGTTCTTC

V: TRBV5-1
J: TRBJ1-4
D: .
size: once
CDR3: CASSVQGTNEKLFF
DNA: TGCGCCAGCAGCGTGCAGGGAACTAATGAAAAACTGTTTTTT

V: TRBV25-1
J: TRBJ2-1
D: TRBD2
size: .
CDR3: CASSEIVAGEQFF
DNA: TGTGCCAGCAGTGAAATAGTAGCGGGCGAGCAGTTCTTC

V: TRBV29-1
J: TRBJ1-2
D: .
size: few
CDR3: CSVTTTDNYGYTF
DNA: TGCAGCGTCACAACGACCGATAACTATGGCTACACCTTC

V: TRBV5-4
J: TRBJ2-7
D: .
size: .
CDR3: CASSLGGLVVVEQYF
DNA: TGTGCCAGCAGCTTGGGTGGGCTCGTCGTTGTCGAGCAGTACTTC

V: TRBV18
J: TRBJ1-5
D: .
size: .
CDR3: CASSPDNPNQPQHF
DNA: TGTGCCAGCTCACCGGACAACCCCAATCAGCCCCAGCATTTT

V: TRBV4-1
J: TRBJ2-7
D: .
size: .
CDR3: CASSLAPANPPYEQYF
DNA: TGCGCCAGCAGCCTTGCTCCCGCGAATCCCCCCTACGAGCAGTACTTC

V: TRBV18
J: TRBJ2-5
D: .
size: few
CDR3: CASSPQGLLETQYF
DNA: TGTGCCAGCTCACCCCAGGGGCTCTTGGAGACCCAGTACTTC

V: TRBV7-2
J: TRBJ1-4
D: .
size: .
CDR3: CASSRTNEKLFF
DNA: TGTGCCAGCAGCCGAACTAATGAAAAACTGTTTTTT

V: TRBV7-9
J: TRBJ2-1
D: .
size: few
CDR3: CASSLDEVEQFF
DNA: TGTGCCAGCAGCTTAGATGAGGTTGAGCAGTTCTTC

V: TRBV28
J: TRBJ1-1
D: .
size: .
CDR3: CASKSQMNTEAFF
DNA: TGTGCCAGCAAATCACAGATGAACACTGAAGCTTTCTTT

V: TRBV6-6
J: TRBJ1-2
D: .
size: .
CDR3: CASRGENYGYTF
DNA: TGTGCCAGCAGGGGAGAGAACTATGGCTACACCTTC

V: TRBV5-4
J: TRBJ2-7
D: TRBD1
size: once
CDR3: CASSRGDRALYEQYF
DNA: TGTGCCAGCAGCCGGGGAGACAGGGCCCTCTACGAGCAGTACTTC

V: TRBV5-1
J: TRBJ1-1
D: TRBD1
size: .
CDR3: CASSLDRRNEAFF
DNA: TGCGCCAGCAGCCTGGACAGGAGAAATGAAGCTTTCTTT

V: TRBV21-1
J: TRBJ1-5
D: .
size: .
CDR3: CASSPRWQGRTSNQPQHF
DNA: TGTGCCAGCAGCCCCCGTTGGCAGGGAAGGACGAGCAATCAGCCCCAGCATTTT

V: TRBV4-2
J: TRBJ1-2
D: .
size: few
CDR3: CASSQADGYTF
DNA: TGTGCCAGCAGCCAAGCCGATGGCTACACCTTC

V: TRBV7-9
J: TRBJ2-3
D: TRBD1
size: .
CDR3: CASSLLDRAPQYF
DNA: TGTGCCAGCAGCTTACTAGACAGGGCCCCGCAGTATTTT

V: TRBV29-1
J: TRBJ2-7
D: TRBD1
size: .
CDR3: CSGRSGQGSYEQYF
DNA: TGCAGCGGCCGGTCCGGACAGGGGAGCTACGAGCAGTACTTC

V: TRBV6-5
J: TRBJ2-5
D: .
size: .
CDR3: CASNSQPQETQYF
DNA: TGTGCCAGCAACAGCCAGCCCCAAGAGACCCAGTACTTC

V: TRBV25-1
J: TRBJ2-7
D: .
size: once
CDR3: CASGRGTPGEQYF
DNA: TGTGCCAGCGGAAGAGGGACACCCGGCGAGCAGTACTTC

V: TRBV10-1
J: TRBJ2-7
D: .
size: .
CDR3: CASKARDLKPQSEQYF
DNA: TGCGCCAGCAAGGCCCGGGACCTCAAACCCCAATCCGAGCAGTACTTC

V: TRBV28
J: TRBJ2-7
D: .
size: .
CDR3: CASSSGGGGTYEQYF
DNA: TGTGCCAGCAGCTCCGGGGGCGGGGGAACCTACGAGCAGTACTTC

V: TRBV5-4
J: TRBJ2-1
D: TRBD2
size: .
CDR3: CASSQEPGLDSSYNEQFF
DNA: TGTGCCAGCAGCCAAGAGCCGGGACTAGACAGCTCCTACAATGAGCAGTTCTTC

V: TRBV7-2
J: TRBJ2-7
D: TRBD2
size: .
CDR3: CASSSPGTSGYEQYF
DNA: TGTGCCAGCAGCTCCCCCGGGACTAGTGGCTACGAGCAGTACTTC

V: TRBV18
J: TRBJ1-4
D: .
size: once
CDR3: CASSLPGTPSEKLFF
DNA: TGTGCCAGCTCTCTTCCAGGGACCCCCAGTGAAAAACTGTTTTTT

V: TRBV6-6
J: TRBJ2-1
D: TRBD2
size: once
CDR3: CASGLAGANEQFF
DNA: TGTGCCAGCGGACTAGCGGGAGCCAATGAGCAGTTCTTC